The 22 T cell receptor beta chains below all came from one sample that was sequenced in a study of chemoradiotherapy in HPV16-positive cancers. The protocol was immunoSEQ multiplex PCR, while the TCRdb copy is restricted to in-frame clones and leaves out a portion. The data contain around 11,000 clones, roughly 70% of them singletons. This sample was gathered from a patient who underwent chemoradiotherapy. The receptors derive from a human donor with HPV-associated anogenital cancer.

The V gene is TRBV13, the J gene TRBJ2-1; D gene ambiguous. CDR3 length: 15 amino acids. Germline CDR1 and CDR2: PRHDT and FYEKMQ (reference sequence). Deletions cut 5 bases from V and 0 bases from J, with 11 bases between. CDR3 sequence: CASSPGWSSYNEQFF. The DNA of the CDR3 is TGTGCCAGCAGCCCCGGGTGGAGCTCCTACAATGAGCAGTTCTTC.

This clone was recorded once. V and J are TRBV11-3 and TRBJ2-7, with D unclear. Germline CDR1 SGHNT, CDR2 YENEEA. The CDR3 has 15 amino acids. V was trimmed by 2 bases and J by 2 bases, leaving 13 bases between them. Written as DNA, the CDR3 is TGTGCCAGCAGCTTACTATGGAGTCGCCCCTACGAGCAGTACTTC. It yields the protein CASSLLWSRPYEQYF.

The rearrangement links TRBV6-6 to TRBJ1-3, with TRBD1 as a possible D gene (6 bases). There are 13 residues in the CDR3. The germline CDR1 and CDR2 sequences are MNHNY and SVGAGI (reference sequence). Between the trimmed V and J ends, which lost 7 bases and 6 bases, there was a span of 13 bases. CDR3 amino acids: CASKDGQLNTIYF. CDR3 DNA: TGTGCCAGCAAGGACGGACAGCTAAACACCATATATTTT.

The chain employs TRBV10-3 and TRBJ2-1; 10 nucleotides agree with TRBD1. After removal of 0 bases from V and 12 bases from J, the junction contained 23 bases not matched to a gene. The length of the CDR3 is 20 residues. The germline gives CDR1 ENHRY, CDR2 SYGVKD. The CDR3 sequence: CAISESMIEPGQGISGTQFF. The CDR3 DNA is TGTGCCATCAGTGAGTCGATGATTGAGCCGGGACAGGGGATTTCAGGTACGCAGTTCTTC.

This clone was recorded a few times. This chain joins TRBV7-8 and TRBJ1-5; D not resolved. Per the germline V gene, CDR1 is SGHVS and CDR2 is FQNEAQ. V lost 4 bases to trimming and J lost 4 bases, with 17 bases between them. The CDR3 is 16 amino acids. As DNA, the CDR3 is TGTGCCAGCAGCTCAGACACAGCCCGTTGGAATCAGCCCCAGCATTTT. Amino acids: CASSSDTARWNQPQHF.

The chain has TRBV11-3 and TRBJ1-2; D may be TRBD1 (5 bases). CDR1 and CDR2 from the germline V gene are SGHNT and YENEEA. Trimming removed 0 bases from V and 8 bases from J, with 16 bases in between. The CDR3 is 15 amino acids. CDR3 bases: TGTGCCAGCAGCTTAGAAGGGGACCGCCACCTAGGCTACACCTTC. Residues: CASSLEGDRHLGYTF.

The genes are TRBV19 and TRBJ2-1; D remains unclear. Per the germline V gene, CDR1 is LNHDA and CDR2 is SQIVND (reference sequence). This CDR3 is 13 amino acids long. Trimming shortened V by 1 base and J by 7 bases, and 8 bases separated the two germline ends. The CDR3 nucleotides are TGTGCCAGTAGTATAGGACTGGGTAATGAGCAGTTCTTC. This translates into CASSIGLGNEQFF.

This clone is termed medium-sized. CDR3 residues: CASSGPGQGVSRGNSPLHF. The CDR3 DNA follows: TGTGCCAGCAGTGGTCCGGGACAGGGGGTCTCCCGGGGCAATTCACCCCTCCACTTT. V gene TRBV6-1 combines with J gene TRBJ1-6; TRBD1 matches at 11 bases. The CDR3 totals 19 residues. CDR1 is MNHNS and CDR2 is SASEGT in the germline V gene. J was trimmed by 7 bases and V by 4 bases; bases with no gene match: 15.

The genes are TRBV7-8 and TRBJ1-2, with a weak D call TRBD1 (6 bases). Germline V gene lookup returns CDR1 SGHVS and CDR2 FQNEAQ. V was pared by 0 bases and J by 8 bases, with 22 bases between. The CDR3 totals 17 residues. Here the CDR3 DNA reads TGTGCCAGCAGCTTAGCGCATGGTAGACAGGTGATGACGGGCTACACCTTC. It translates to CASSLAHGRQVMTGYTF.

The chain joins TRBV2 to TRBJ1-1; D is uncertain. The germline V gene has CDR1 SNHLY and CDR2 FYNNEI. The length of the CDR3 is 14 residues. V shed 5 bases and J shed 1 base, with 11 bases lying between them. As DNA, the CDR3 is TGTGCCAGCAGTTGGGCCGGGCGGAACACTGAAGCTTTCTTT. Protein sequence: CASSWAGRNTEAFF.

This clone was observed a few times. The chain joins TRBV7-6 to TRBJ2-1, with 10 bases fitting TRBD2. The germline V gene encodes CDR1 SGHVS and CDR2 FNYEAQ. This CDR3 region has 17 residues. Losses at the gene ends were 5 bases for V and 7 bases for J; bases not matched to a gene: 14. The CDR3 protein is CASSLSSGSSSSNEQFF. CDR3 in DNA: TGTGCCAGCAGCCTGTCTAGCGGGAGTAGCTCGAGTAATGAGCAGTTCTTC.

The table lists this clone with a few counts. This chain connects TRBV6-5 to TRBJ1-1, with 10 bases identical to TRBD1. Trimming at V came to 6 bases and at J to 9 bases, leaving 7 bases not matched to a gene. The CDR3 is made up of 13 amino acids. The germline V gene encodes CDR1 MNHEY and CDR2 SVGAGI. DNA of the CDR3: TGTGCCAGCAGCCTAAAGACAGGGGGCAAAGCTTTCTTT. Protein product: CASSLKTGGKAFF.

The rearrangement uses TRBV7-3 and TRBJ2-2; D possibly corresponds to TRBD1 (5 bases). There are 12 residues in the CDR3. Trimming shortened V by 6 bases and J by 6 bases, and 8 bases separated the two germline ends. CDR1 is SGHTA, CDR2 FQGTGA, per germline. The CDR3 region is CASRSRAGELFF. In DNA, the CDR3 is TGTGCCAGCAGGTCCAGGGCCGGGGAGCTGTTTTTT.

This rearrangement joins TRBV6-4 to TRBJ2-3, with unresolved D. The CDR3 loop spans 15 amino acids. Trimming took 0 bases from V and 2 from J, leaving 9 bases between them. The germline CDR1 and CDR2 sequences are MRHNA and SNTAGT. In DNA form, the CDR3 reads TGTGCCAGCAGTGACTCGGGCAGATACACAGATACGCAGTATTTT. Its translation: CASSDSGRYTDTQYF.

The sample holds a few counts of this clone. The chain couples TRBV7-8 to TRBJ2-6; weak D call: TRBD1 (6 bases). Trimming took off 1 base at V and 2 bases at J, with 9 bases between the two ends. CDR1 is SGHVS and CDR2 is FQNEAQ in the germline V gene. This CDR3 spans 16 amino acids. As DNA, the CDR3 is TGTGCCAGCAGCTTAGTCCCAGGGGCTGGGGCCAACGTCCTGACTTTC. It encodes CASSLVPGAGANVLTF.

The genes are TRBV6-1 and TRBJ2-1, with D perhaps TRBD2 (7 bases). CDR3 length equals 14 residues. V shed 10 bases and J shed 0 bases, with 13 bases lying between them. Germline CDR1 reads MNHNS; CDR2 reads SASEGT. The CDR3 spells CAILRGGSYNEQFF. Here the CDR3 DNA reads TGTGCCATCCTAAGGGGGGGCTCCTACAATGAGCAGTTCTTC.

This chain joins TRBV19 and TRBJ1-4; tentative D call: TRBD1 (6 bases). The V and J ends lost 3 bases and 0 bases respectively, with 20 bases between them. Germline CDR1 is LNHDA and CDR2 is SQIVND (reference sequence). The CDR3 runs to 19 residues. The CDR3 sequence: CASSIPEGGPFATNEKLFF. As DNA, the CDR3 is TGTGCCAGTAGTATCCCCGAGGGGGGTCCGTTTGCAACTAATGAAAAACTGTTTTTT.

CDR3 bases: TGTGCCAGCAGTTCACCCCGGACAGGGATAGGAAACACCATATATTTT. It is translated as CASSSPRTGIGNTIYF. This rearrangement joins TRBV28 to TRBJ1-3, with 8 bases lining up with TRBD1. CDR1 and CDR2 from the germline V gene are MDHEN and SYDVKM. CDR3 length equals 16 residues. Trimming removed 4 bases from V and 4 bases from J; junction bases left unmatched: 9.

V is TRBV11-3 and J is TRBJ2-1; TRBD2 matches 7 bases. Trimming cost V 0 bases and J 4 bases; bases outside gene matches: 3. The germline CDR1 and CDR2 sequences are SGHNT and YENEEA. The CDR3 spans 15 residues. The CDR3 DNA reads as TGTGCCAGCAGCTTAGATCCGGGGGGTTACAATGAGCAGTTCTTC. Protein product: CASSLDPGGYNEQFF.

V gene TRBV4-1 combines with J gene TRBJ2-7; 10 bases match TRBD1. CDR1 MGHRA and CDR2 YSYEKL come from the germline V gene. The CDR3 is 16 amino acids. With 3 bases clipped from V and 4 bases from J, the junction kept 9 bases outside the gene matches. This CDR3 is CASSQGRQGARYEQYF. CDR3 DNA sequence: TGCGCCAGCAGCCAGGGAAGACAGGGGGCGCGGTACGAGCAGTACTTC.

The rearrangement joins TRBV7-2 to TRBJ2-1; 8 bases fit TRBD1. V lost 3 bases to trimming and J lost 7 bases; unmatched junction nucleotides: 2. CDR3 length: 13 residues. Per the germline V gene, CDR1 is SGHTA and CDR2 is FQGNSA. CDR3 amino acids: CASSLDRVNEQFF. The DNA of the CDR3 is TGTGCCAGCAGCTTGGACAGGGTGAATGAGCAGTTCTTC.

This clone was detected a few times. CDR3 coding DNA: TGTGCCAGCAGCTCTAGCGGGACGAACACCGGGGAGCTGTTTTTT. The encoded protein is CASSSSGTNTGELFF. J is TRBJ2-2 and V is TRBV7-7, with TRBD2 identical over 9 bases. The CDR3 is 15 residues long. The J segment lost 0 bases and the V segment lost 4 bases, leaving 0 bases of the junction unmatched. CDR1 and CDR2 (germline): SSHAT, FNYEAQ (reference sequence).